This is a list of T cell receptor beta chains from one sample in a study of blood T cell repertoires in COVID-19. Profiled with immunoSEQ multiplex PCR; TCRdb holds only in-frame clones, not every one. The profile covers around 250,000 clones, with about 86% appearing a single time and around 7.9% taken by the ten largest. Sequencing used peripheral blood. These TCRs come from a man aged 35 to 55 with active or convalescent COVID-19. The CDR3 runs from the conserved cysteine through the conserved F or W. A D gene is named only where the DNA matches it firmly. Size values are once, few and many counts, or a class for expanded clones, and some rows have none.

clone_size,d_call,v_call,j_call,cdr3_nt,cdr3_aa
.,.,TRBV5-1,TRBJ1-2,TGCGCCAGCAGTTCAGGGCTTACTAACTATGGCTACACCTTC,CASSSGLTNYGYTF
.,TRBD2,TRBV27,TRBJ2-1,TGTGCCAGCAGTCTATGGACTAGCGGGGGGGGCCATTACAATGAGCAGTTCTTC,CASSLWTSGGGHYNEQFF
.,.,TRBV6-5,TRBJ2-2,TGTGCCAGCTCTAGAGGAGGGGATAACACCGGGGAGCTGTTTTTT,CASSRGGDNTGELFF
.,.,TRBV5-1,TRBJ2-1,TGCGCCAGCAGCCGGGATGGGGGGATGAGCTCCTACAATGAGCAGTTCTTC,CASSRDGGMSSYNEQFF
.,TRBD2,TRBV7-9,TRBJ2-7,TGTGCCAGCAGCGGGCTAGCGGCGGAGCAGTACTTC,CASSGLAAEQYF
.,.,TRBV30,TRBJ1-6,TGTGCCTGGAACGGGGGAAGGAATTCACCCCTCCACTTT,CAWNGGRNSPLHF
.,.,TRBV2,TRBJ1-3,TGTGCCAGCAGTGTCGCCCAGGGAAACACCATATATTTT,CASSVAQGNTIYF
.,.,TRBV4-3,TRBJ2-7,TGCGCCAGCAGCCAAGAGTGGGCCCGGGGGAGCTACGAGCAGTACTTC,CASSQEWARGSYEQYF
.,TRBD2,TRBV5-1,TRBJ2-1,TGCGCCAGCAGCTTTGAGCTAGCGGGGGGTTACAATGAGCAGTTCTTC,CASSFELAGGYNEQFF
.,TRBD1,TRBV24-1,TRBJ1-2,TGTGCCACCAGTGATGGGACAGGGGCTTTCGGCTACACCTTC,CATSDGTGAFGYTF
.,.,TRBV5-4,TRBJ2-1,TGTGCCAGCAGCCAAGGCAGGGGCACCTACTATGAGCAGTTCTTC,CASSQGRGTYYEQFF
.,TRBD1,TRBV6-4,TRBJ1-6,TGTGCCAGCAGCCCGACAGGGGGCAATTCACCCCTCCACTTT,CASSPTGGNSPLHF
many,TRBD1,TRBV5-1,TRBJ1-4,TGCGCCAGCAGCTTGGGAACAGGGGGCGCATTTGAAAAACTGTTTTTT,CASSLGTGGAFEKLFF
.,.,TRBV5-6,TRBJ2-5,TGTGCCAGCAGCCCTGATCCACGGGAGACCCAGTACTTC,CASSPDPRETQYF
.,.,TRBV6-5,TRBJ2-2,TGTGCCAGCAGTTACTCTCGACAGGTTTACGGGGAGCTGTTTTTT,CASSYSRQVYGELFF
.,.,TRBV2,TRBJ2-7,TGTGCCAGCAGTAGGAGTACCCACGAGCAGTACTTC,CASSRSTHEQYF
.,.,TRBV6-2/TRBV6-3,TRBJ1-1,TGTGCCAGCAGTTACCCTACAGGGACCACTGAAGCTTTCTTT,CASSYPTGTTEAFF
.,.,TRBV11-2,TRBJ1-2,TGTGCCAGCAGCTTAGAGTCAGGGCCCTATGGCTACACCTTC,CASSLESGPYGYTF
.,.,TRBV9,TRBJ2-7,TGTGCCAGTTGGAGGGGGCGGGTCCGCCACGAGCAGTACTTC,CASWRGRVRHEQYF
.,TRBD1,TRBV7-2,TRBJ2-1,TGTGCCAGCAGCGAGAGATACCCGGGACAGGGGGCCGATGAGCAGTTCTTC,CASSERYPGQGADEQFF
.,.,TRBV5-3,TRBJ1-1,TGTGCCAGAAGCCGGAAACCTGACAGGACTCGGAACACTGAAGCTTTCTTT,CARSRKPDRTRNTEAFF
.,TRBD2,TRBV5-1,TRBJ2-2,TGCGCCAGTTCCCAACTAGCGGGGGGTCCGAACACCGGGGAGCTGTTTTTT,CASSQLAGGPNTGELFF
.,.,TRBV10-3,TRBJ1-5,TGTGCCACCGCGGGATCGCCTCAGCCCCAGCATTTT,CATAGSPQPQHF
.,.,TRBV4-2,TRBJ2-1,TGTGCCAGCAGCCCTGCGGGGCTGTCAGGGCACAATGAGCAGTTCTTC,CASSPAGLSGHNEQFF
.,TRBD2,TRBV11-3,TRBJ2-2,TGTGCCAGCAGCCAGGGGCTAGCGGGAGATGGGACCGGGGAGCTGTTTTTT,CASSQGLAGDGTGELFF
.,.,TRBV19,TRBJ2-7,TGTGCCAGTAGTATCCAGGGGTACTACGAGCAGTACTTC,CASSIQGYYEQYF
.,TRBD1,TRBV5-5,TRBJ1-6,TGTGCCAGCAGCTTGGGTGGGACAGCCAATTCACCCCTCCACTTT,CASSLGGTANSPLHF
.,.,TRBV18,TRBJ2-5,TGTGCCAGCTCACCGACAGTCCAAGAGACCCAGTACTTC,CASSPTVQETQYF
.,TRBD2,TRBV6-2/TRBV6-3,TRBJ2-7,TGTGCCAGCAGTTACCGAGGGACTAGCGGAACTCAATCCTACGAGCAGTACTTC,CASSYRGTSGTQSYEQYF
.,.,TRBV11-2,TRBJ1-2,TGTGCCAGCAGCTTAGGGGCAGTTAACTATGGCTACACCTTC,CASSLGAVNYGYTF
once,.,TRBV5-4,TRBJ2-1,TGTGCCAGCAGCTTGGGGGGAGCCTACAATGAGCAGTTCTTC,CASSLGGAYNEQFF
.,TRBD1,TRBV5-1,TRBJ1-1,TGCGCCAGCAAGGGACAGGGGAACACTGAAGCTTTCTTT,CASKGQGNTEAFF
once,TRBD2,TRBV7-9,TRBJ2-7,TGTGCCAGCAGCTTAGTCGCTAGCGGGAGATCCTACGAGCAGTACTTC,CASSLVASGRSYEQYF
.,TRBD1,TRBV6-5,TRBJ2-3,TGTGCCAGCAGTTACGGGGGACAGATGTCCACAGATACGCAGTATTTT,CASSYGGQMSTDTQYF
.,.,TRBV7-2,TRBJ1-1,TGTGCCAGCAGCCGACATGCTCGGATGGCTTTCTTT,CASSRHARMAFF
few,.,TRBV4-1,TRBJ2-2,TGCGCCAGCAGCCAAGCCCCAATAGGAGGATCCGGGGAGCTGTTTTTT,CASSQAPIGGSGELFF
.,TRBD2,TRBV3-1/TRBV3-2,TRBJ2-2,TGTGCCAGCAGCCAAGGAGGTCTAGCGGACCTCCCCGGGGAGCTGTTTTTT,CASSQGGLADLPGELFF
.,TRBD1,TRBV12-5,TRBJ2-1,TGTGCTAGTGGTTTGCCCCGGACAGGGGAATCGAATGAGCAGTTCTTC,CASGLPRTGESNEQFF
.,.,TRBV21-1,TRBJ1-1,TGTGCCAGCAGCAAAGGAGGCGCTGAAGCTTTCTTT,CASSKGGAEAFF
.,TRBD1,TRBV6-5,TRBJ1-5,TGTGCCAGCAGGACAGGGGATCAGCCCCAGCATTTT,CASRTGDQPQHF